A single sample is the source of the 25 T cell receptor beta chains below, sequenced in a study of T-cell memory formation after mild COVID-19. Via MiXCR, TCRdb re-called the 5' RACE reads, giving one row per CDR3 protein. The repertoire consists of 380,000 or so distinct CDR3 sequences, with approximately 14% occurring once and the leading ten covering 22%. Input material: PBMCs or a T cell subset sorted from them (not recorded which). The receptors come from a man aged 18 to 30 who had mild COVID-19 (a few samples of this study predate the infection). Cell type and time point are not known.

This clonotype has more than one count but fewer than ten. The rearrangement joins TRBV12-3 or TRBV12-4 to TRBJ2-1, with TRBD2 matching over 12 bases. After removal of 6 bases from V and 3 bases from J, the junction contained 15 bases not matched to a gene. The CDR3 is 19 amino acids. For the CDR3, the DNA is TGTGCCAGCAGCTCACAGACTAGCGGGGGCCTCCCTATCTACAATGAGCAGTTCTTC. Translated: CASSSQTSGGLPIYNEQFF.

The CDR3 loop reads CASSLGHLGANYGYTF. The CDR3 DNA is TGTGCCAGCAGCTTAGGTCATCTAGGAGCTAACTATGGCTACACCTTC. The chain joins TRBV7-2 to TRBJ1-2; no clear D gene. V was shortened by 1 base and J by 0 bases, with 12 bases between the two germline ends. The length of the CDR3 is 16 residues. Germline assignment: CDR1 SGHTA and CDR2 FQGNSA.

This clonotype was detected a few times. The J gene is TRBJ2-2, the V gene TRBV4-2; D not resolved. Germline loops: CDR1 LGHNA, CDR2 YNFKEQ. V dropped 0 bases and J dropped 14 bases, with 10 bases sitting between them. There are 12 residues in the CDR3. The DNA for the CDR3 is TGTGCCAGCAGCCAAGAGGGCCCTTACCTGTTTTTT. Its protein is CASSQEGPYLFF.

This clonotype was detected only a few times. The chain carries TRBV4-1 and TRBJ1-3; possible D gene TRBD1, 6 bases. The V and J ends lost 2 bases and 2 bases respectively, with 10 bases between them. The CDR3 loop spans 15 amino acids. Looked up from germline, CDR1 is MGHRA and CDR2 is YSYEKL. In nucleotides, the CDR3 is TGCGCCAGCAGCCAACAGGGGATCACTGGAAACACCATATATTTT. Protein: CASSQQGITGNTIYF.

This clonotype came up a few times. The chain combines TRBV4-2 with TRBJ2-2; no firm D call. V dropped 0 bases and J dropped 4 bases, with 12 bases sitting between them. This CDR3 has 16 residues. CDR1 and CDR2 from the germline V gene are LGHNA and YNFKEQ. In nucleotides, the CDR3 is TGTGCCAGCAGCCAAGATTGGCATTCCCCCACCGGGGAGCTGTTTTTT. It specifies CASSQDWHSPTGELFF.

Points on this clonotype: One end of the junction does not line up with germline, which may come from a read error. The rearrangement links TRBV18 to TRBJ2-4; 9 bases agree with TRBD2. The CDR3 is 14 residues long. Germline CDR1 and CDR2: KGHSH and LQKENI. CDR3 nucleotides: TGTGCCAGCTCCAGCGGGGGGAAAGGAAACATTCAGTACTTT. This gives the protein CASSSGGKGNIQYF.

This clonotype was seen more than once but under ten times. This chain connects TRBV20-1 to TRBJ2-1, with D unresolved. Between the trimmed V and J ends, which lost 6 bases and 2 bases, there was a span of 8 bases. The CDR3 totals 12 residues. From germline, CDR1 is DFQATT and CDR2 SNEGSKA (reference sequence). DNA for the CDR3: TGCAGTGCCGTAGTCCCCTACAATGAGCAGTTCTTC. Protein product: CSAVVPYNEQFF.

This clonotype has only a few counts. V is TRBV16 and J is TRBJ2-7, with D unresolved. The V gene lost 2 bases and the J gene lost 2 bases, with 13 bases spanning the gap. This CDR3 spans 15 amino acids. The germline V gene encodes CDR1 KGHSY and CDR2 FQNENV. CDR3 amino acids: CASSQGPGFPYEQYF. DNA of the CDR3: TGTGCCAGCAGCCAAGGCCCCGGGTTTCCCTACGAGCAGTACTTC.

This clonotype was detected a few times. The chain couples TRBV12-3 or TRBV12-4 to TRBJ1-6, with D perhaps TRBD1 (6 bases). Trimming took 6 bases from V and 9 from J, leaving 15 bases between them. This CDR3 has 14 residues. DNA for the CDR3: TGTGCCAGCAGCCCGGACAGCCTTAGTTCACCCCTCCACTTT. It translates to CASSPDSLSSPLHF.

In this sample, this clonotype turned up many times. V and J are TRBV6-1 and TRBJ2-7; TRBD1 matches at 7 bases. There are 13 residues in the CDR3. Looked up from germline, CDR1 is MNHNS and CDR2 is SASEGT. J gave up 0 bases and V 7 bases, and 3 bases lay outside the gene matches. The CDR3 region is CASTGTASYEQYF. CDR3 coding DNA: TGTGCCAGCACAGGGACAGCCTCCTACGAGCAGTACTTC.

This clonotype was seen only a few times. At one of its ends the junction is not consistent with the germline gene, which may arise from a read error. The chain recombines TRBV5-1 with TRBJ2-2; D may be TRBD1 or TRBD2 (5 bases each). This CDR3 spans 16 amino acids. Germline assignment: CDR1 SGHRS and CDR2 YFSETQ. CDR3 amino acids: CASSSGAESFTWELFF. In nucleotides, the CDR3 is TGCGCCAGCAGCTCCGGGGCAGAATCCTTCACCTGGGAGCTGTTTTTT.

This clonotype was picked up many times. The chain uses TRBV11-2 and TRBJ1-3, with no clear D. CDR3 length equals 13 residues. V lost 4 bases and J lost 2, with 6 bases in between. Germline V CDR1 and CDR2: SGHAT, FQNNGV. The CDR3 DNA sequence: TGTGCCAGCAGCTCCTCTCCTGGAAACACCATATATTTT. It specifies CASSSSPGNTIYF. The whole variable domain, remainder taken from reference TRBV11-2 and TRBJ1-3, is EAGVAQSPRYKIIEKRQSVAFWCNPISGHATLYWYQQILGQGPKLLIQFQNNGVVDDSQLPKDRFSAERLKGVDSTLKIQPAKLEDSAVYLCASSSSPGNTIYFGEGSWLTVV.

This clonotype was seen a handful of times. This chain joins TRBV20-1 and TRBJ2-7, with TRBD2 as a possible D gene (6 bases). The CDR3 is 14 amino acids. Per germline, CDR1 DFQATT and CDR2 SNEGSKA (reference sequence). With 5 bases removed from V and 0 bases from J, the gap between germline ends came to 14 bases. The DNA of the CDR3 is TGCAGTGCTCGCCGGGCGGGGATCTCCTACGAGCAGTACTTC. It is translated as CSARRAGISYEQYF.

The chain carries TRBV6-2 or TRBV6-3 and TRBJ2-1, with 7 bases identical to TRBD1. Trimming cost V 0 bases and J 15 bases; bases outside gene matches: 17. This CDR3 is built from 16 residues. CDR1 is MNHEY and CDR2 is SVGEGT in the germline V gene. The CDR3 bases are TGTGCCAGCAGTTACTCGAGGGGGCGTTTTTACAATGATCGGTTCTTC. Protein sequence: CASSYSRGRFYNDRFF.

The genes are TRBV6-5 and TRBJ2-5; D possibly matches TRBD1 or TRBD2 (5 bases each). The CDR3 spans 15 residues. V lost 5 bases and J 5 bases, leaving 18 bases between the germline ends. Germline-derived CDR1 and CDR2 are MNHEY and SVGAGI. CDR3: CASSRRDPRRETQYF. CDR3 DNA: TGTGCCAGCAGTCGTCGGGACCCTCGAAGGGAGACCCAGTACTTC.

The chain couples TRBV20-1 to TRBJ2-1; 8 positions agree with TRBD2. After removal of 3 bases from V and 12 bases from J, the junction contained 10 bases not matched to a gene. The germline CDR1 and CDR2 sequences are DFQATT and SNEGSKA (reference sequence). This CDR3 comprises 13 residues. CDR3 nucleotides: TGCAGTGCTAGTCTCCCCGCGGGGGGAAGGCAGTTCTTC. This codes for CSASLPAGGRQFF.

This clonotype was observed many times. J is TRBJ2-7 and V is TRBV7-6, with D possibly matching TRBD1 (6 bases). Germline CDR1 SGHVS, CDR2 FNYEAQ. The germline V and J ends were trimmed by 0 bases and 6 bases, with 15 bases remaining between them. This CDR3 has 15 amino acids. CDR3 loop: CASSLAFQWGLEQYF. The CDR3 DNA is TGTGCCAGCAGCTTAGCTTTCCAGTGGGGGCTCGAGCAGTACTTC. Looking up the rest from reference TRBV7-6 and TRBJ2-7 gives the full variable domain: GAGVSQSPRYKVTKRGQDVALRCDPISGHVSLYWYRQALGQGPEFLTYFNYEAQQDKSGLPNDRFSAERPEGSISTLTIQRTEQRDSAMYRCASSLAFQWGLEQYFGPGTRLTVT.

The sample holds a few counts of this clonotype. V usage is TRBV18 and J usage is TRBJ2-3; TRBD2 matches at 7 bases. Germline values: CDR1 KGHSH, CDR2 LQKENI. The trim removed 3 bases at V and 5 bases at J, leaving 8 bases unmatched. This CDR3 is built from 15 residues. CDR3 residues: CASSPLADLRDTQYF. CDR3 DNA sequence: TGTGCCAGCTCACCCCTAGCGGACCTTCGAGATACGCAGTATTTT.

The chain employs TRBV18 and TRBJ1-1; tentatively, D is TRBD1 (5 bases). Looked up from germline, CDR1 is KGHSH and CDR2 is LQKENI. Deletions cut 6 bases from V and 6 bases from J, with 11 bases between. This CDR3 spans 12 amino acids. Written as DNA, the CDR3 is TGTGCCAGCTCCCAGGCGGGGGCTGAAGCTTTCTTT. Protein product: CASSQAGAEAFF. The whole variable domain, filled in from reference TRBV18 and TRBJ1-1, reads NAGVMQNPRHLVRRRGQEARLRCSPMKGHSHVYWYRQLPEEGLKFMVYLQKENIIDESGMPKERFSAEFPKEGPSILRIQQVVRGDSAAYFCASSQAGAEAFFGQGTRLTVV.

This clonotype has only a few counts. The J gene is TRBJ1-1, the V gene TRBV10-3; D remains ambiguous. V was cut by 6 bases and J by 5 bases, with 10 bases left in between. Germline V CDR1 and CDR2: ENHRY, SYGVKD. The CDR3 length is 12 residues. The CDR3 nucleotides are TGTGCCATCAGCAGCTCTTCGACTGAAGCTTTCTTT. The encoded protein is CAISSSSTEAFF.

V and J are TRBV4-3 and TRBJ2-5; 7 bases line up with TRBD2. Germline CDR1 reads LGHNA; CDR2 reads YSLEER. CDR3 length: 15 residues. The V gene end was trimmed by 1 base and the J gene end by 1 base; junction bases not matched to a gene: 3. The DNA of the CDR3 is TGCGCCAGCAGCCAAGGGACTAGTGTCCAAGAGACCCAGTACTTC. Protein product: CASSQGTSVQETQYF.

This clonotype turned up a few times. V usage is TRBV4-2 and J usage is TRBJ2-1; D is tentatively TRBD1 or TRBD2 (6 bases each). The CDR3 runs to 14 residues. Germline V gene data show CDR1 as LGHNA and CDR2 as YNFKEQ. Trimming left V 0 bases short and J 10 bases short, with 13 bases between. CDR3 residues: CASSQETGGREQFF. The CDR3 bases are TGTGCCAGCAGCCAAGAAACCGGGGGCCGAGAGCAGTTCTTC.

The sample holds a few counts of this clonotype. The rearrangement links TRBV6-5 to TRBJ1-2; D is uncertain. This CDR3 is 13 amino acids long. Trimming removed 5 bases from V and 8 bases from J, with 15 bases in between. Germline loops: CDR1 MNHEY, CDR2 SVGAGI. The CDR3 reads CASSTDPQRGYTF. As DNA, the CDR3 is TGTGCCAGCAGTACGGACCCCCAGCGGGGCTACACCTTC.

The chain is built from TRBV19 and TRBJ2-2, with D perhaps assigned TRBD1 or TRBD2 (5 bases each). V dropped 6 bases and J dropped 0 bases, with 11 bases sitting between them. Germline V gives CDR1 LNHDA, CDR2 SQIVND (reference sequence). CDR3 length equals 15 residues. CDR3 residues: CASRTRGANTGELFF. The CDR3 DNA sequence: TGTGCCAGTAGAACACGGGGCGCGAACACCGGGGAGCTGTTTTTT.

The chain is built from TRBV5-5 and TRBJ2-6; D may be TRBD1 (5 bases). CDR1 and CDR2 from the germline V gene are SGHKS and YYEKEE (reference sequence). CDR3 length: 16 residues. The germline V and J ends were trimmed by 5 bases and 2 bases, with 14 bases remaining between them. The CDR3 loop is CASSPLTEAGANVLTF. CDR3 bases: TGTGCCAGCAGTCCATTGACAGAGGCTGGGGCCAACGTCCTGACTTTC.